These T cell receptor beta chains were read from a single sample in a study of spatial heterogeneity in lung cancer. From the 5' RACE reads, TCRdb called clonotypes with MiXCR, one entry per CDR3 protein. Found here are about 52,000 distinct CDR3 sequences, 7.4% of them singletons; the top ten hold roughly 35%. Material: PBMCs, obtained at follow-up. These TCRs come from a female donor with early-stage non-small cell lung cancer. The conserved cysteine and the conserved F or W are not part of the CDR3 here.

V gene,J gene,CDR3 protein
TRBV5-1,TRBJ2-7,ASTFGSGGFGEQY
TRBV20-1,TRBJ2-7,SASFMTGPEQY
TRBV2,TRBJ1-5,ASRAGERYTQPQH
TRBV5-1,TRBJ1-2,ASSAGDLGKGYGYT
TRBV7-2,TRBJ2-1,ASSSNSYNEQF
TRBV7-2,TRBJ1-5,ASSYRVGWQWPQH
TRBV7-6,TRBJ2-2,ASSRGTVNTGELF
TRBV20-1,TRBJ2-1,SARGINEQF
TRBV20-1,TRBJ2-7,SARRGSYEQY
TRBV7-2,TRBJ2-5,ASSLALGWKTQY
TRBV20-1,TRBJ1-2,SASGGLTYGYT
TRBV4-1,TRBJ2-5,ASSPRTGEETQY
TRBV20-1,TRBJ2-1,SGTGGTLYNEQF
TRBV7-3,TRBJ2-1,ASSADGLAGDNEQF
TRBV15,TRBJ1-5,ATSRDGTQGANQPQH
TRBV20-1,TRBJ1-5,SARTGTGGNQPQH
TRBV3-1,TRBJ1-1,ASSFGQNTEAF
TRBV6-6,TRBJ2-7,ASSLQTGGPYEQY
TRBV20-1,TRBJ1-6,SARDGVSYNSPLH
TRBV5-4,TRBJ1-1,ASSKGGDTEAF
TRBV18,TRBJ2-1,ASSPLTGGHEQF
TRBV12-3/TRBV12-4,TRBJ2-2,ASSPEAGALTGELF
TRBV7-2,TRBJ2-7,ASRPGGAVYEQY
TRBV6-2/TRBV6-3,TRBJ1-1,ASSYRLINTEAF
TRBV7-9,TRBJ2-7,ASSPPGQGIGEQY
TRBV29-1,TRBJ1-2,SVVTGGGSYGYT